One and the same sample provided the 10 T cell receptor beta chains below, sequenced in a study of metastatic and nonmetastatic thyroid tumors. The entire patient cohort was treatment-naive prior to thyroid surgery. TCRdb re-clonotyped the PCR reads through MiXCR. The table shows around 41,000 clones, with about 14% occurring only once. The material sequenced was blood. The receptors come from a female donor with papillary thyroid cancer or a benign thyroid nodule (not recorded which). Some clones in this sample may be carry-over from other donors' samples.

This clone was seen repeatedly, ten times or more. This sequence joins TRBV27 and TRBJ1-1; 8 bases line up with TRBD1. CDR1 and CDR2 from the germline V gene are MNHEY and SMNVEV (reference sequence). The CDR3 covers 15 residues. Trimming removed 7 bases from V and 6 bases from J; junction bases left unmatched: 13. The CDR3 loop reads CASTIVGQASAEAFF. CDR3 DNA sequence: TGTGCCAGCACCATTGTGGGACAGGCGTCGGCTGAAGCTTTCTTT.

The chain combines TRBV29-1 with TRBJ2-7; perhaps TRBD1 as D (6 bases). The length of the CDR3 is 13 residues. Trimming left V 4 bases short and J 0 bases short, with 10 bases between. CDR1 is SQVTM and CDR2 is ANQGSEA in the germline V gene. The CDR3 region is CSVVRQDSYEQYF. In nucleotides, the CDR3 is TGCAGCGTTGTACGACAGGACTCCTACGAGCAGTACTTC.

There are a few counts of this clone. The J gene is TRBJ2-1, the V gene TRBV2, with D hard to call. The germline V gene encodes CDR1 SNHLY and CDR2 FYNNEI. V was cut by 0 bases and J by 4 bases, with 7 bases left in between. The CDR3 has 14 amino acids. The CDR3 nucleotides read TGTGCCAGCAGTGAAGCGCGGCGGTACAATGAGCAGTTCTTC. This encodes CASSEARRYNEQFF. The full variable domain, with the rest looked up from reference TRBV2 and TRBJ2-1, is EPEVTQTPSHQVTQMGQEVILRCVPISNHLYFYWYRQILGQKVEFLVSFYNNEISEKSEIFDDQFSVERPDGSNFTLKIRSTKLEDSAMYFCASSEARRYNEQFFGPGTRLTVL.

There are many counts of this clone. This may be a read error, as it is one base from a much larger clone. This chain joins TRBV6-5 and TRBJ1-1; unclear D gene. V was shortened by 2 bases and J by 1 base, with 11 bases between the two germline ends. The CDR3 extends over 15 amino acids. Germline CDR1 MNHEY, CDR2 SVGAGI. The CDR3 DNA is TGTGCCAGCAGTTACCCCCAAATACCGAACACTGAAGCTTTCTTT. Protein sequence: CASSYPQIPNTEAFF.

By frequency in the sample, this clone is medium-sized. The CDR3 DNA sequence: TGTGCCACCATTCTACAGGGATCCAACTATGGCTACACCTTC. The encoded protein is CATILQGSNYGYTF. This chain connects TRBV24-1 to TRBJ1-2, with D perhaps matching TRBD1 (6 bases). The CDR3 spans 14 residues. V lost 8 bases and J 2 bases, leaving 14 bases between the germline ends. CDR1 is KGHDR and CDR2 is SFDVKD in the germline V gene.

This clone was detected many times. The CDR3 DNA is TGTGCCAGCAGCTTAGTTGGTGTGTCTAGCGGGAACACAGATACGCAGTATTTT. Translated: CASSLVGVSSGNTDTQYF. V and J are TRBV11-2 and TRBJ2-3; 9 bases align to TRBD2. CDR1 is SGHAT and CDR2 is FQNNGV in the germline V gene. The CDR3 has 18 residues. V was clipped by 1 base and J by 2 bases; unmatched bases: 10.

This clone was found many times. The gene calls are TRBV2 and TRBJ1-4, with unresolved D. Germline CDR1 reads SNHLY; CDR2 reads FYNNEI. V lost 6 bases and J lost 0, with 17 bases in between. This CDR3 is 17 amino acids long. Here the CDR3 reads CASSRPGQAATNEKLFF. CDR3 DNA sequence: TGTGCCAGCAGCCGGCCCGGGCAAGCAGCAACTAATGAAAAACTGTTTTTT.

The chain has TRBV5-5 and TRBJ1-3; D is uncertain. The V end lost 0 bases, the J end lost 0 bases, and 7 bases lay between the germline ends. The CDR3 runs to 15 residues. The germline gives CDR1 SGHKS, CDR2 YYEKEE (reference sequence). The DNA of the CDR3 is TGTGCCAGCAGCTTGGACCCCAGCTCTGGAAACACCATATATTTT. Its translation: CASSLDPSSGNTIYF.

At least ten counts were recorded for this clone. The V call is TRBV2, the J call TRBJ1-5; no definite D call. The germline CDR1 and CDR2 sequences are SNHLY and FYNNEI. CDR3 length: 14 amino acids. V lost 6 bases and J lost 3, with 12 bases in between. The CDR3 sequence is CASSPGTLNQPQHF. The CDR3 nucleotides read TGTGCCAGCAGCCCCGGAACACTCAATCAGCCCCAGCATTTT.

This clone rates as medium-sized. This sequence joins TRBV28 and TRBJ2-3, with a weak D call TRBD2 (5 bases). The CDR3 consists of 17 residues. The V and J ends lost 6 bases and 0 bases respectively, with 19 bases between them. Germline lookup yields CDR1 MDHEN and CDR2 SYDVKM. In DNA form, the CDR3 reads TGTGCCAGCAGATCGAGGGTTGGAGTATCTAGCACAGATACGCAGTATTTT. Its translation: CASRSRVGVSSTDTQYF.